The sequence of this T cell receptor (beta chain) was determined in a study of STAT5B mutations in CD4+ large granular lymphocyte leukemia. Healthy controls were blood donor buffy coats. The CDR3 contains 15 residues. Germline trimming cut 3 bases from V and 0 bases from J; bases unmatched to any gene: 5. Germline V gives CDR1 SGHTA, CDR2 FQGNSA. TCRdb's table, derived via immunoSEQ multiplex PCR, lists solely in-frame clones and lacks some. Among fewer than 35,000 clones, less than 70% were seen once, and the ten largest hold around 2.5%. This clone has only a few counts. Its antigen is undetermined. General study findings and limits: 8/27 top patient clones versus 2/35 control clones were TRBV06-family.

The chain has TRBV7-2 and TRBJ2-7, with TRBD1 identical over 7 bases. The receptor's source is a human donor in good health. What was sequenced was CD4+ T cells from blood buffy coats. The CDR3 spells CASSLSDRSSYEQYF. The CDR3 DNA reads as TGTGCCAGCAGCTTGTCGGACAGGAGCTCCTACGAGCAGTACTTC.